The 26 T cell receptor beta chains reported below all come from one sample, sequenced in a study of early T cells in non-severe SARS-CoV-2 infection. TCRdb called the 5' RACE reads again in MiXCR, with one record for every CDR3 protein. The profile shows over 30,000 distinct CDR3 sequences, roughly 5.7% of them singletons. The specimen was whole blood. Receptors originate from an adult who was a healthcare worker with PCR-confirmed SARS-CoV-2 infection or an uninfected control (not recorded which).

This clonotype has at least ten counts. J is TRBJ1-1 and V is TRBV12-3 or TRBV12-4; D remains unclear. This CDR3 has 15 residues. The V end lost 6 bases, the J end lost 0 bases, and 14 bases lay between the germline ends. CDR3 coding DNA: TGTGCCAGCAGCCGTGAACTGCGCATGAACACTGAAGCTTTCTTT. Translated, it gives CASSRELRMNTEAFF.

The chain recombines TRBV4-1 with TRBJ2-1; the D gene is possibly TRBD1 (5 bases). V lost 0 bases to trimming and J lost 0 bases, with 9 bases between them. Per germline, CDR1 MGHRA and CDR2 YSYEKL. The CDR3 loop spans 16 amino acids. The CDR3 nucleotides read TGCGCCAGCAGCCAAGAGACAGTAAGCTCCTACAATGAGCAGTTCTTC. It specifies CASSQETVSSYNEQFF.

This clonotype was picked up many times. This sequence joins TRBV27 and TRBJ1-6; TRBD1 might be the D (6 bases). The V gene's germline CDR1 is MNHEY and CDR2 SMNVEV (reference sequence). V lost 5 bases, J lost 10 bases, and 12 bases lay in between. The CDR3 loop spans 13 amino acids. CDR3 nucleotide sequence: TGTGCCAGCAGTCTAGGGGGGGAATCACCCCTCCACTTT. Translation gives CASSLGGESPLHF.

In its sample, this clonotype was seen many times. CDR3: CASSTTVRGTAKNIQYF. The CDR3 bases are TGTGCCAGCAGCACTACGGTGCGGGGGACGGCCAAAAACATTCAGTACTTC. The chain employs TRBV28 and TRBJ2-4, with 7 bases fitting TRBD2. V lost 6 bases, J lost 1 base, and 12 bases stayed unmatched. CDR3 length equals 17 residues. Germline CDR1 MDHEN, CDR2 SYDVKM.

This clonotype was detected many times. The chain combines TRBV6-2 or TRBV6-3 with TRBJ2-6; D perhaps matches TRBD1 (6 bases). This CDR3 spans 15 amino acids. Trimming took off 2 bases at V and 4 bases at J, with 9 bases between the two ends. Germline V gene lookup returns CDR1 MNHEY and CDR2 SVGEGT. As DNA, the CDR3 is TGTGCCAGCAGTTACGGACAGCCCGGGGCCAACGTCCTGACTTTC. It yields the protein CASSYGQPGANVLTF.

This clonotype was picked up many times. The rearrangement joins TRBV7-7 to TRBJ2-1, with D hard to call. V was clipped by 3 bases and J by 8 bases, with 5 bases between them. This CDR3 is built from 11 residues. Germline CDR1 SSHAT, CDR2 FNYEAQ (reference sequence). The CDR3 coding sequence is TGTGCCAGCAGCTTGATGTATGAGCAGTTCTTC. Its translation: CASSLMYEQFF.

This clonotype was counted at least ten times. This chain uses TRBV20-1 with TRBJ2-6; no firm D call. Trimming stripped 3 bases from V and 2 bases from J, with 8 bases between. The CDR3 length is 14 residues. From germline, CDR1 is DFQATT and CDR2 SNEGSKA (reference sequence). The DNA for the CDR3 is TGCAGTGCTAGCCCCTTTCCTGGGGCCAACGTCCTGACTTTC. Encoded protein: CSASPFPGANVLTF.

This sequence joins TRBV7-6 and TRBJ2-2; 13 bases map to TRBD2. J lost 4 bases, V lost 3 bases, and 2 bases had no gene match. Germline CDR1 and CDR2: SGHVS and FNYEAQ. The length of the CDR3 is 16 residues. CDR3 residues: CASSLGLAGLTGELFF. CDR3 nucleotide sequence: TGTGCCAGCAGCTTGGGACTAGCGGGACTCACCGGGGAGCTGTTTTTT.

This clonotype has a count of ten or more. The chain is built from TRBV11-2 and TRBJ2-2; D call uncertain. Germline assignment: CDR1 SGHAT and CDR2 FQNNGV. The ends were cut back, 5 bases at V and 5 bases at J, with 6 bases in the middle. The CDR3 sequence is 12 residues long. For the CDR3, the DNA is TGTGCCAGCAGCACTCAAACCGGGGAGCTGTTTTTT. It yields the protein CASSTQTGELFF.

The table lists this clonotype with many counts. The CDR3 DNA follows: TGTGCTAGTGGTTTCGACGCCCGGGGGAGAGTAGGCGAGCAGTACTTC. Translating gives CASGFDARGRVGEQYF. The chain couples TRBV12-5 to TRBJ2-7, with D possibly being TRBD2 (6 bases). CDR1 is LGHNT, CDR2 FRNRAP, per germline. This CDR3 spans 16 amino acids. Trimming shortened V by 3 bases and J by 6 bases, and 21 bases separated the two germline ends.

This clonotype showed up many times. The V and J genes are TRBV28 and TRBJ1-5, with D possibly matching TRBD1 (5 bases). The CDR3 is made up of 15 amino acids. CDR1 is MDHEN and CDR2 is SYDVKM in the germline V gene. V was pared by 4 bases and J by 8 bases, with 18 bases between. The CDR3 region has the DNA TGTGCCAGCAGTTACGGGGGGAGGTCCGGGAAGCCCCAGCATTTT. This translates into CASSYGGRSGKPQHF.

This clonotype was seen repeatedly, ten times or more. This chain connects TRBV9 to TRBJ2-1, with 10 bases aligning to TRBD2. The CDR3 is 14 amino acids. The V gene's germline CDR1 is SGDLS and CDR2 YYNGEE. V gave up 7 bases and J gave up 6 bases; unmatched junction bases: 7. CDR3 in amino acids: CASGGLAGVNEQFF. The CDR3 DNA reads TGTGCCAGCGGAGGGCTAGCGGGAGTCAATGAGCAGTTCTTC.

At least ten counts were recorded for this clonotype. The chain combines TRBV7-6 with TRBJ2-5; no firm D call. Per germline, CDR1 SGHVS and CDR2 FNYEAQ. The CDR3 sequence is 12 residues long. Trimming removed 4 bases at V and 5 bases at J, with 8 bases between. CDR3 in DNA: TGTGCCAGCAGCTCCTGGGATGAGACCCAGTACTTC. It yields the protein CASSSWDETQYF.

Many counts were recorded for this clonotype. The chain has TRBV6-6 and TRBJ2-5, with 9 bases matching TRBD1. The germline gives CDR1 MNHNY, CDR2 SVGAGI (reference sequence). The ends lost 1 base at V and 4 bases at J; junction bases unmatched: 10. This CDR3 contains 17 residues. The DNA of the CDR3 is TGTGCCAGCAGTTACTTAGCCGGGACAGGGAGGCCAGAGACCCAGTACTTC. Protein: CASSYLAGTGRPETQYF.

This clonotype was seen ten or more times. For the CDR3, the DNA is TGCAGCGTTATAGGCGCCACGAACACCGGGGAGCTGTTTTTT. Its protein is CSVIGATNTGELFF. V and J are TRBV29-1 and TRBJ2-2; D unresolved. The CDR3 is made up of 14 amino acids. The V end lost 5 bases, the J end lost 0 bases, and 10 bases lay between the germline ends. The germline CDR1 and CDR2 sequences are SQVTM and ANQGSEA.

This clonotype came up many times. DNA for the CDR3: TGCAGTGCTTCTAGCGGGAGGATGTTCCTCTCATCGCAGTATTTT. This codes for CSASSGRMFLSSQYF. This rearrangement joins TRBV20-1 to TRBJ2-3; 11 nucleotides match TRBD2. Per germline, CDR1 DFQATT and CDR2 SNEGSKA (reference sequence). CDR3 length: 15 amino acids. V lost 5 bases and J lost 10; bases outside the gene matches: 14.

This clonotype has at least ten counts. This rearrangement joins TRBV29-1 to TRBJ1-1; D remains ambiguous. The V end was cut by 7 bases, the J end by 0 bases, with 15 bases between. The CDR3 consists of 14 residues. Germline V gene sequence: CDR1 SQVTM, CDR2 ANQGSEA. CDR3 sequence reads: CSAKAAGMNTEAFF. The DNA of the CDR3 is TGCAGCGCCAAGGCCGCCGGAATGAACACTGAAGCTTTCTTT.

The sample holds many counts of this clonotype. The rearrangement links TRBV20-1 to TRBJ2-7; unclear D gene. Trimming removed 3 bases from V and 7 bases from J, with 10 bases in between. Germline V gene sequence: CDR1 DFQATT, CDR2 SNEGSKA (reference sequence). The CDR3 runs to 11 residues. CDR3 in amino acids: CSARRNWEQYF. In nucleotides, the CDR3 is TGCAGTGCTAGGAGAAACTGGGAGCAGTACTTC.

A single count supports this clonotype. Since a much larger clone is just one base distant, this may be a read error. V is TRBV6-6 and J is TRBJ2-3; 10 nucleotides align to TRBD2. The V gene's germline CDR1 is MNHNY and CDR2 SVGAGI (reference sequence). The CDR3 sequence is 19 residues long. The CDR3 loop is CASSYSGGLAGASTDTQNF. The CDR3, as DNA: TGTGCCAGCAGTTACTCAGGGGGCCTAGCGGGAGCTAGCACAGATACGCAGAATTTT.

This clonotype occurred many times. V gene TRBV9 combines with J gene TRBJ2-3; 9 nucleotides align to TRBD1. Germline CDR1 and CDR2: SGDLS and YYNGEE. This CDR3 spans 16 amino acids. V was clipped by 4 bases and J by 2 bases; unmatched bases: 8. CDR3 region: CASSPTGGDPTDTQYF. The CDR3 DNA follows: TGTGCCAGCAGCCCGACAGGGGGAGACCCCACAGATACGCAGTATTTT. The whole variable domain, filled in from reference TRBV9 and TRBJ2-3, reads DSGVTQTPKHLITATGQRVTLRCSPRSGDLSVYWYQQSLDQGLQFLIQYYNGEERAKGNILERFSAQQFPDLHSELNLSSLELGDSALYFCASSPTGGDPTDTQYFGPGTRLTVL.

This clonotype was detected many times. The rearrangement uses TRBV19 and TRBJ1-2; the match to TRBD1 covers 8 bases. V was pared by 6 bases and J by 4 bases, with 7 bases of the junction left unmatched. The germline CDR1 and CDR2 sequences are LNHDA and SQIVND (reference sequence). The CDR3 loop spans 14 amino acids. The CDR3 loop reads CASSDRGQFYGYTF. The CDR3, as DNA: TGTGCCAGTAGCGACAGGGGACAGTTCTATGGCTACACCTTC.

Many counts were recorded for this clonotype. The V call is TRBV7-3, the J call TRBJ2-4, with 11 bases matching TRBD1. The CDR3 has 16 residues. With V trimmed by 0 bases and J by 5 bases, 3 bases remained unmatched. Germline CDR1 and CDR2: SGHTA and FQGTGA. CDR3 DNA: TGTGCCAGCAGCTTAACGGGGACAGGGGGACAAAACATTCAGTACTTC. Its protein is CASSLTGTGGQNIQYF.

This clonotype was seen ten or more times. This chain joins TRBV15 and TRBJ2-3, with 14 bases that match TRBD2. V gave up 3 bases and J gave up 2 bases; unmatched junction bases: 10. The CDR3 runs to 19 residues. From germline, CDR1 is LNHNV and CDR2 YYDKDF (reference sequence). The CDR3 sequence: CATSSSPGTSGGVTDTQYF. The CDR3 DNA reads TGTGCCACCAGCAGTTCCCCCGGGACTAGCGGGGGTGTCACAGATACGCAGTATTTT.

The table lists this clonotype with many counts. The chain employs TRBV28 and TRBJ1-1, with a possible D match to TRBD1 (6 bases). This CDR3 comprises 14 residues. Germline loops: CDR1 MDHEN, CDR2 SYDVKM. V was clipped by 3 bases and J by 6 bases, with 14 bases between them. CDR3 DNA sequence: TGTGCCAGCAGTTTCGGAGACAGGCGCGCTGAAGCTTTCTTT. Encoded protein: CASSFGDRRAEAFF.

This clonotype was seen at least ten times. The V and J genes are TRBV20-1 and TRBJ1-6; 7 bases agree with TRBD1. Germline lookup yields CDR1 DFQATT and CDR2 SNEGSKA (reference sequence). CDR3 size: 15 residues. The trim removed 5 bases at V and 10 bases at J, leaving 14 bases unmatched. This CDR3 is CSAPTGEPGGSPLHF. DNA of the CDR3: TGCAGTGCTCCTACAGGGGAGCCCGGGGGATCACCCCTCCACTTT.

This clonotype occurred many times. This chain uses TRBV10-3 with TRBJ1-1; 8 nucleotides match TRBD1. This CDR3 has 16 residues. J gave up 0 bases and V 2 bases, and 5 bases lay outside the gene matches. Germline lookup yields CDR1 ENHRY and CDR2 SYGVKD. CDR3 DNA sequence: TGTGCCATCAGTGAGCCAAAGACAGGGGTGAACACTGAAGCTTTCTTT. Translation: CAISEPKTGVNTEAFF.